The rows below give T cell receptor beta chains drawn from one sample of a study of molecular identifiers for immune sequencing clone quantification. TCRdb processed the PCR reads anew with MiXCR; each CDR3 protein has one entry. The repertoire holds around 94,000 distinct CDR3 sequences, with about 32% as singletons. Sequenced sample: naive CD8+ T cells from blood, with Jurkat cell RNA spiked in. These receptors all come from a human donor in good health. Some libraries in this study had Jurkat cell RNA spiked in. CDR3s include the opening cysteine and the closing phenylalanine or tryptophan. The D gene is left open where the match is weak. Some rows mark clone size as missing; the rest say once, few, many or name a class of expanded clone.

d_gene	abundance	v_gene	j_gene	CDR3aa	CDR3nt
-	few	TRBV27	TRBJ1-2	CASSLGGGYTF	TGTGCCAGCAGTTTAGGGGGCGGCTACACCTTC
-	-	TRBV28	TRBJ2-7	CASSDLDGTPYEQYF	TGTGCCAGTTCCGACCTAGATGGGACTCCCTACGAGCAGTACTTC
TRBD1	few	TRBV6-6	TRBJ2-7	CASSHGTGLRNEQYF	TGTGCCAGCAGCCACGGGACAGGGCTGAGGAACGAGCAGTACTTC
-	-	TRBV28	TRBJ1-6	CASSFKALNSPLHF	TGTGCCAGCAGTTTCAAGGCGCTGAATTCACCCCTCCACTTT
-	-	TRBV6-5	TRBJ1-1	CASKEAGSTDAFF	TGTGCCAGCAAGGAGGCAGGGAGCACTGATGCTTTCTTT
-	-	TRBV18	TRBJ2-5	CASSQSSDGQETQYF	TGTGCCAGCTCACAATCCAGCGATGGACAAGAGACCCAGTACTTC
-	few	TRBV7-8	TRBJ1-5	CASSTLNRVGGNQPQHF	TGTGCCAGCAGCACCCTTAACAGGGTCGGGGGCAATCAGCCCCAGCATTTT
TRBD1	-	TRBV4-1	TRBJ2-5	CASSQGPLGQGGAQETQYF	TGCGCCAGCAGCCAAGGCCCATTGGGACAGGGAGGAGCCCAAGAGACCCAGTACTTC
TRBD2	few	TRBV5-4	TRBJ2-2	CASSPLGLAGAGELFF	TGTGCCAGCAGCCCCCTCGGACTAGCGGGAGCCGGGGAGCTGTTTTTT
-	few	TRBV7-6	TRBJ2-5	CASSIGSGGETQYF	TGTGCCAGCAGCATAGGTAGTGGGGGCGAGACCCAGTACTTC
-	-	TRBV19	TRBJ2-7	CASSNRGDHEQYF	TGTGCCAGTAGCAATAGGGGGGACCACGAGCAGTACTTC
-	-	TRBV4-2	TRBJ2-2	CASSRETGELFF	TGTGCCAGCAGCCGTGAAACCGGGGAGCTGTTTTTT
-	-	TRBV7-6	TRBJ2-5	CASSIVVEAQETQYF	TGTGCCAGCAGCATAGTTGTCGAAGCCCAAGAGACCCAGTACTTC
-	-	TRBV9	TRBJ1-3	CASSEWPGNTIYF	TGTGCCAGCAGCGAATGGCCTGGAAACACCATATATTTT
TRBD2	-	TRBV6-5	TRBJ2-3	CASSELGLAGDGSDTQYF	TGTGCCAGCAGCGAATTGGGACTAGCGGGAGATGGTTCAGATACGCAGTATTTT
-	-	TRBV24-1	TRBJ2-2	CATSDTPTGELFF	TGTGCCACCAGTGATACTCCTACCGGGGAGCTGTTTTTT